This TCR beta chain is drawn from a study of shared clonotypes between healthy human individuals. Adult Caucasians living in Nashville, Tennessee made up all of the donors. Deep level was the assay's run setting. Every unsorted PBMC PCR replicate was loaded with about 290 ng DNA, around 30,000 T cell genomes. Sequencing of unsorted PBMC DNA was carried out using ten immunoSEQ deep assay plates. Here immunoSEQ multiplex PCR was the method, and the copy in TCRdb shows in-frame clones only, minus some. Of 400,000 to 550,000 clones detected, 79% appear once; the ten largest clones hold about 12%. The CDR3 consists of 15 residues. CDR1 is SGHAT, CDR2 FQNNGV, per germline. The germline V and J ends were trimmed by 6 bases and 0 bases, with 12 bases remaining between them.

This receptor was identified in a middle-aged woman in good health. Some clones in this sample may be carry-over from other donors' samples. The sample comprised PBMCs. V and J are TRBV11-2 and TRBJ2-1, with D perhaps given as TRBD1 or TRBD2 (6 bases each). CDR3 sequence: CASRRGTPSYNEQFF. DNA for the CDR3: TGTGCCAGCAGGAGGGGGACTCCCTCCTACAATGAGCAGTTCTTC.